This is a list of T cell receptor beta chains from one sample in a study of cytomegalovirus exposure and HLA in healthy donors. Only in-frame clones appear in the TCRdb table, and some are missing; sequencing was by immunoSEQ multiplex PCR. The repertoire holds over 100,000 clones, with 9.5% to 13% as singletons. Sample: PBMCs. These receptors all come from a man aged 35 to 55 in good health and CMV-seropositive. CDR3s include the opening cysteine and the closing phenylalanine or tryptophan. A D gene is named only where the DNA matches it firmly. The size field is filled for only some rows; it gives once, few, many or a size class.

NA TRBJ1-2 few TRBV19 TGTGCCAGTAGCGAAACTAGGGGGTATGGCTACACCTTC CASSETRGYGYTF
TRBD1 TRBJ1-4 NA TRBV25-1 TGTGCCAGCAGCGAATCGACAGGGAGAACTAATGAAAAACTGTTTTTT CASSESTGRTNEKLFF
NA TRBJ2-1 NA TRBV29-1 TGCAGCGGGGAGGGGGGCTTAAGCTCCTACAATGAGCAGTTCTTC CSGEGGLSSYNEQFF
TRBD1 TRBJ1-4 NA TRBV5-1 TGCGCCAGCAGCGCGGGACAGGGGGATGGTGAAAAACTGTTTTTT CASSAGQGDGEKLFF
TRBD1 TRBJ2-7 NA TRBV2 TGTGCCAGCAGTCTACAGGACAGGTCCTACGAGCAGTACTTC CASSLQDRSYEQYF
NA TRBJ1-1 few TRBV5-4 TGTGCCAGCAGCCAAACCCGACAGATCAACACTGAAGCTTTCTTT CASSQTRQINTEAFF
TRBD2 TRBJ2-1 few TRBV6-4 TGTGCCAGCAGTAGCGGGGCCTACAATGAGCAGTTCTTC CASSSGAYNEQFF
NA TRBJ2-7 few TRBV30 TGTGCCTACAACCGAGGGGGGGCATACGAGCAGTACTTC CAYNRGGAYEQYF
TRBD1 TRBJ2-7 few TRBV9 TGTGCCAGCAGCCCAGGGGTTCAGGGGGTCGTCTACGAGCAGTACTTC CASSPGVQGVVYEQYF
NA TRBJ2-6 few TRBV19 TGTGCCAGTAGTATCGACAGTATCTCTGGGGCCAACGTCCTGACTTTC CASSIDSISGANVLTF
TRBD2 TRBJ2-1 NA TRBV9 TGTGCCAGCAGCGTAGGGACTAGCGGGAGGGCCTTAAATGAGCAGTTCTTC CASSVGTSGRALNEQFF